A selection of T cell receptor beta chains follows, all from one sample in a study of T-cell reconstitution after alpha-beta-depleted transplantation in children. TCRdb reprocessed the PCR reads with MiXCR, giving one entry per CDR3 protein. The sample lists about 980,000 distinct CDR3 sequences; 25% to 35% were seen once. Sequenced material: PBMCs, mostly from graft donor cells, taken 360 days after TCRalphabeta/CD19-depleted stem cell transplant. The receptors here all came from a boy in the first two years of life who had a stem cell transplant for SCID, so the T cells may come from the graft donor. Both conserved end residues are part of each CDR3. D genes are given only for firm matches. Clone size, where shown, is once, few, many, or a class for clones that have expanded.

j_gene: TRBJ1-1
d_gene: TRBD1
abundance: -
v_gene: TRBV12-3/TRBV12-4
CDR3aa: CASRTTGTGSAEAFF
CDR3nt: TGTGCCAGCAGGACCACCGGGACAGGGTCTGCTGAAGCTTTCTTT

j_gene: TRBJ2-7
d_gene: -
abundance: -
v_gene: TRBV6-2/TRBV6-3
CDR3aa: CASRGEQYF
CDR3nt: TGTGCCAGCCGGGGGGAGCAGTACTTC

j_gene: TRBJ2-1
d_gene: TRBD2
abundance: -
v_gene: TRBV20-1
CDR3aa: CSASPTLAGATSYNEQFF
CDR3nt: TGCAGTGCTAGCCCCACGCTAGCGGGGGCAACCTCCTACAATGAGCAGTTCTTC

j_gene: TRBJ2-1
d_gene: -
abundance: -
v_gene: TRBV15
CDR3aa: CATSRDRRGPGSYNEQFF
CDR3nt: TGTGCCACCAGCAGAGATAGGCGGGGCCCCGGCTCCTACAATGAGCAGTTCTTC

j_gene: TRBJ2-7
d_gene: -
abundance: many
v_gene: TRBV27
CDR3aa: CASGRGLYEQYF
CDR3nt: TGTGCCAGCGGTCGCGGACTCTACGAGCAGTACTTC

j_gene: TRBJ1-5
d_gene: TRBD1
abundance: -
v_gene: TRBV2
CDR3aa: CASSRQGWKGNQPQHF
CDR3nt: TGTGCCAGCAGCCGACAGGGGTGGAAGGGCAATCAGCCCCAGCATTTT

j_gene: TRBJ2-3
d_gene: TRBD2
abundance: few
v_gene: TRBV3-1
CDR3aa: CASSQDLTSGRTDTQYF
CDR3nt: TGTGCCAGCAGCCAAGATTTAACTAGCGGTCGAACAGATACGCAGTATTTT

j_gene: TRBJ1-1
d_gene: -
abundance: -
v_gene: TRBV12-3/TRBV12-4
CDR3aa: CASSLGKIAEAFF
CDR3nt: TGTGCCAGCAGTTTAGGGAAGATCGCTGAAGCTTTCTTT

j_gene: TRBJ2-1
d_gene: TRBD2
abundance: -
v_gene: TRBV2
CDR3aa: CASSETSGGPQFF
CDR3nt: TGTGCCAGCAGTGAGACTAGCGGGGGGCCGCAGTTCTTC

j_gene: TRBJ2-2
d_gene: TRBD2
abundance: -
v_gene: TRBV6-1
CDR3aa: CASSPTGLAGGQNTGELFF
CDR3nt: TGTGCCAGCAGTCCTACCGGGCTAGCGGGGGGGCAGAACACCGGGGAGCTGTTTTTT

j_gene: TRBJ1-1
d_gene: -
abundance: -
v_gene: TRBV7-9
CDR3aa: CASSSLTYGGTEAFF
CDR3nt: TGTGCCAGCAGCTCCCTCACCTACGGGGGGACTGAAGCTTTCTTT

j_gene: TRBJ1-1
d_gene: TRBD1
abundance: -
v_gene: TRBV6-1
CDR3aa: CASSPPGGRVDTEAFF
CDR3nt: TGTGCCAGCAGCCCCCCAGGGGGTAGGGTTGACACTGAAGCTTTCTTT

j_gene: TRBJ2-3
d_gene: -
abundance: -
v_gene: TRBV12-3/TRBV12-4
CDR3aa: CASSWGRGRDLTDTQYF
CDR3nt: TGTGCCAGCAGTTGGGGGAGAGGCAGGGATCTCACAGATACGCAGTATTTT

j_gene: TRBJ2-5
d_gene: -
abundance: few
v_gene: TRBV20-1
CDR3aa: CSARGASQETQYF
CDR3nt: TGCAGTGCTAGAGGGGCTAGCCAAGAGACCCAGTACTTC

j_gene: TRBJ2-1
d_gene: -
abundance: -
v_gene: TRBV7-9
CDR3aa: CASSFLAVAYNEQFF
CDR3nt: TGTGCCAGCAGCTTTCTCGCGGTGGCCTACAATGAGCAGTTCTTC

j_gene: TRBJ2-5
d_gene: -
abundance: -
v_gene: TRBV20-1
CDR3aa: CSASRGPSPETQYF
CDR3nt: TGCAGTGCTAGTCGGGGACCCTCCCCAGAGACCCAGTACTTC

j_gene: TRBJ1-5
d_gene: TRBD1
abundance: -
v_gene: TRBV20-1
CDR3aa: CSASQGANNQPQHF
CDR3nt: TGCAGTGCTTCCCAGGGGGCAAACAATCAGCCCCAGCATTTT

j_gene: TRBJ1-2
d_gene: -
abundance: -
v_gene: TRBV5-5
CDR3aa: CASSPKIDRDYGYTF
CDR3nt: TGTGCCAGCAGCCCCAAAATCGACCGAGACTATGGCTACACCTTC

j_gene: TRBJ1-6
d_gene: TRBD1
abundance: -
v_gene: TRBV7-8
CDR3aa: CASSPRAGTGIALHF
CDR3nt: TGTGCCAGCAGCCCACGTGCCGGGACAGGGATAGCCCTCCACTTT

j_gene: TRBJ1-1
d_gene: -
abundance: -
v_gene: TRBV6-5
CDR3aa: CASSYSASSNTEAFF
CDR3nt: TGTGCCAGCAGTTACTCGGCCAGTTCGAACACTGAAGCTTTCTTT

j_gene: TRBJ2-5
d_gene: -
abundance: -
v_gene: TRBV2
CDR3aa: CASMRSETQYF
CDR3nt: TGTGCCAGCATGCGGAGCGAGACCCAGTACTTC

j_gene: TRBJ2-7
d_gene: -
abundance: -
v_gene: TRBV9
CDR3aa: CASSVGQGEDEQYF
CDR3nt: TGTGCCAGCAGCGTGGGTCAGGGTGAGGACGAGCAGTACTTC

j_gene: TRBJ1-2
d_gene: -
abundance: -
v_gene: TRBV5-4
CDR3aa: CASSFNGFGRIDYGYTF
CDR3nt: TGTGCCAGCAGCTTTAACGGTTTTGGCAGAATAGACTATGGCTACACCTTC

j_gene: TRBJ2-5
d_gene: -
abundance: few
v_gene: TRBV5-5
CDR3aa: CASSGRWGSAETQYF
CDR3nt: TGTGCCAGCAGCGGGAGGTGGGGGAGCGCAGAGACCCAGTACTTC

j_gene: TRBJ2-5
d_gene: TRBD1
abundance: -
v_gene: TRBV15
CDR3aa: CATSRDRRTGVRETQYF
CDR3nt: TGTGCCACCAGCAGAGATCGCCGGACAGGGGTGAGGGAGACCCAGTACTTC